A selection of T cell receptor beta chains follows, all from one sample in a study of T-cell memory formation after mild COVID-19. TCRdb used MiXCR to reprocess the 5' RACE reads, holding one entry per CDR3 protein. Of roughly 80,000 distinct CDR3 sequences in the sample, around a quarter were seen once. The sample comprised PBMCs or a T cell subset sorted from them (not recorded which). The source of these receptors is a man between 18 and 35 years old who had mild COVID-19 (a few samples of this study predate the infection). Cell type and time point are not known. The CDR3 runs from the conserved cysteine through the conserved F or W. A D gene is named only where the DNA matches it firmly. Expanded clones get a size class; other rows say once, few or many, or leave the size out.

few	15	TRBV6-1	TRBJ2-2	TRBD1	CASSAQGAYTGELFF	TGTGCCAGCAGTGCACAGGGGGCCTACACCGGGGAGCTGTTTTTT
.	14	TRBV5-1	TRBJ2-4	.	CASSLEGPKNIQYF	TGCGCCAGCAGCTTGGAGGGTCCCAAAAACATTCAGTACTTC
.	13	TRBV20-1	TRBJ2-4	.	CSASRGLEDIQYF	TGCAGTGCTAGTCGCGGTTTGGAAGACATTCAGTACTTC
.	14	TRBV4-1	TRBJ2-7	.	CASSQLVGSYEQYF	TGCGCCAGCAGCCAACTTGTGGGCTCCTACGAGCAGTACTTC
many	11	TRBV6-2/TRBV6-3	TRBJ2-7	.	CASRIAYEQYF	TGTGCCAGTAGGATCGCCTACGAGCAGTACTTC
few	15	TRBV20-1	TRBJ2-1	.	CSAREAESSYNEQFF	TGCAGTGCTAGAGAGGCGGAGAGCTCCTACAATGAGCAGTTCTTC
few	12	TRBV2	TRBJ2-4	.	CASLTAKNIQYF	TGTGCCTCTTTAACGGCCAAAAACATTCAGTACTTC
.	16	TRBV10-3	TRBJ2-1	.	CAISDVVLGGDNEQFF	TGTGCCATCAGTGATGTTGTGTTAGGGGGGGACAATGAGCAGTTCTTC
few	15	TRBV4-1	TRBJ1-1	TRBD1	CASSRRQGGGPEAFF	TGCGCCAGCAGTAGGCGACAGGGTGGGGGCCCTGAAGCTTTCTTT
many	14	TRBV12-3/TRBV12-4	TRBJ2-3	.	CASSLAGSTDTQYF	TGTGCCAGCAGCTTAGCAGGGAGCACAGATACGCAGTATTTT
.	14	TRBV7-9	TRBJ2-7	TRBD1	CASSPDRGDYEQYF	TGTGCCAGCAGCCCAGACAGGGGAGACTACGAGCAGTACTTC
few	17	TRBV4-3	TRBJ2-2	.	CASSQEFTRRGTGELFF	TGCGCCAGCAGCCAAGAATTTACCAGAAGGGGTACCGGGGAGCTGTTTTTT
few	14	TRBV6-2/TRBV6-3	TRBJ2-4	.	CASLGTETKNIQYF	TGTGCCTCTCTGGGAACGGAAACCAAAAACATTCAGTACTTC
.	15	TRBV11-2	TRBJ2-3	.	CASSLSGGRIDTQYF	TGTGCCAGCAGCTTATCTGGGGGCAGAATAGATACGCAGTATTTT
few	13	TRBV6-5	TRBJ2-7	TRBD1	CASRSDRGFVQYF	TGTGCCAGCAGATCGGACAGGGGCTTTGTGCAGTACTTC
few	16	TRBV28	TRBJ1-2	TRBD1	CASSFPGTGSHMGYTF	TGTGCCAGCAGTTTCCCCGGGACAGGCTCCCATATGGGCTACACCTTC
.	15	TRBV7-7	TRBJ1-6	TRBD1	CASSCHRGIGSPLHF	TGTGCCAGCAGCTGCCACAGGGGGATAGGATCACCCCTCCACTTT
.	14	TRBV28	TRBJ1-1	.	CASSLDSSNTEAFF	TGTGCCAGCAGTTTAGACAGCTCGAACACTGAAGCTTTCTTT
.	15	TRBV4-3	TRBJ2-1	.	CASSQDTGVGSKEFF	TGCGCCAGCAGCCAAGATACTGGTGTAGGCTCAAAGGAGTTCTTC
few	15	TRBV7-6	TRBJ2-5	TRBD1	CASSSIRGQAETQYF	TGTGCCAGCAGCTCGATAAGGGGACAGGCCGAGACCCAGTACTTC
.	16	TRBV7-3	TRBJ2-1	.	CASSLGPAGTYNEQFF	TGTGCCAGCAGCTTAGGACCCGCCGGCACCTACAATGAGCAGTTCTTC
once	13	TRBV25-1	TRBJ1-1	.	CASSDRRNTEAFF	TGTGCCAGCAGTGATCGGAGGAACACTGAAGCTTTCTTT
.	13	TRBV11-2	TRBJ2-5	.	CASSLAVQETQYF	TGTGCCAGCAGCTTGGCGGTCCAAGAGACCCAGTACTTC
few	16	TRBV12-5	TRBJ2-1	TRBD1	CASGPDSGQGVNEQFF	TGTGCTAGTGGTCCTGACTCGGGACAGGGAGTGAATGAGCAGTTCTTC
.	13	TRBV18	TRBJ1-1	.	CASSGGGNTEAFF	TGTGCCAGCTCGGGAGGGGGTAACACTGAAGCTTTCTTT
few	15	TRBV10-3	TRBJ2-5	.	CAISADTEFVETQYF	TGTGCCATCAGTGCCGACACGGAATTTGTAGAGACCCAGTACTTC
few	16	TRBV6-6	TRBJ2-1	TRBD2	CASSSYRAGAYNEQFF	TGTGCCAGCAGTTCCTACCGGGCGGGGGCCTACAATGAGCAGTTCTTC
.	11	TRBV15	TRBJ1-6	.	CATRQERRLHF	TGTGCCACCAGACAAGAAAGGCGCCTCCACTTT
.	15	TRBV4-1	TRBJ2-3	.	CATTMKGVGTDTQYF	TGCGCCACCACGATGAAGGGCGTAGGGACAGATACGCAGTATTTT
.	15	TRBV5-1	TRBJ1-1	.	CASSAGTRMNTEAFF	TGCGCCAGCAGTGCCGGGACACGGATGAACACTGAAGCTTTCTTT
.	12	TRBV30	TRBJ1-5	.	CAWSDRDQPQHF	TGTGCCTGGAGTGACAGAGATCAGCCCCAGCATTTT
once	14	TRBV20-1	TRBJ1-2	TRBD1	CSAHTGQVAYGYTF	TGCAGTGCCCATACGGGACAGGTTGCCTATGGCTACACCTTC
.	13	TRBV27	TRBJ2-1	TRBD1	CATTGGFPEEQFF	TGTGCCACCACAGGGGGTTTCCCGGAGGAGCAGTTCTTC
.	16	TRBV7-9	TRBJ1-2	.	CASSLVTGNNNYGYTF	TGTGCCAGCAGCCTAGTAACCGGGAATAATAACTATGGCTACACCTTC
few	15	TRBV4-3	TRBJ2-7	.	CASSQDLPGTYEQYF	TGCGCCAGCAGCCAAGATCTGCCGGGGACCTACGAGCAGTACTTC
few	17	TRBV4-1	TRBJ2-4	.	CASSPRGRGLAKNIQYF	TGCGCCAGCAGCCCTCGCGGCAGGGGACTAGCCAAAAACATTCAGTACTTC
.	17	TRBV5-1	TRBJ1-6	.	CASSRPRESSYNSPLHF	TGCGCCAGCAGCCGGCCTAGGGAGAGCTCCTATAATTCACCCCTCCACTTT
.	14	TRBV3-1	TRBJ1-1	TRBD1	CASNEGTDATEAFF	TGTGCCAGCAACGAAGGGACAGACGCGACTGAAGCTTTCTTT
few	14	TRBV7-2	TRBJ2-2	.	CASSFEGFTGELFF	TGTGCCAGCAGCTTTGAAGGATTCACCGGGGAGCTGTTTTTT
few	17	TRBV11-2	TRBJ2-6	.	CASSLDPVGSGANVLTF	TGTGCCAGCAGCTTAGATCCCGTTGGGTCTGGGGCCAACGTCCTGACTTTC
.	17	TRBV4-3	TRBJ2-2	TRBD1	CASSQDLRQGLTGELFF	TGCGCCAGCAGCCAAGATTTAAGACAGGGCCTGACCGGGGAGCTGTTTTTT
.	16	TRBV5-1	TRBJ1-6	TRBD1	CASSLTGVEDNSPLHF	TGCGCCAGCAGCTTGACAGGGGTAGAAGATAATTCACCCCTCCACTTT
.	15	TRBV7-6	TRBJ2-1	TRBD2	CASSLTSGGNNEQFF	TGTGCCAGCAGCTTGACTAGCGGGGGGAACAATGAGCAGTTCTTC
.	13	TRBV7-9	TRBJ1-1	.	CASSSPVNTEAFF	TGTGCCAGCAGCTCCCCGGTGAACACTGAAGCTTTCTTT
many	14	TRBV11-2	TRBJ2-5	.	CASTPRGSGETQYF	TGTGCCAGCACCCCCCGGGGGTCGGGCGAGACCCAGTACTTC
.	18	TRBV6-5	TRBJ2-6	.	CASSYSSDLSSGANVLTF	TGTGCCAGCAGTTACTCAAGTGACTTAAGCTCTGGGGCCAACGTCCTGACTTTC
few	16	TRBV7-3	TRBJ2-7	.	CASSPSSDPGQLEQYF	TGTGCCAGCAGCCCCTCGTCCGACCCGGGCCAGTTGGAGCAGTACTTC
few	16	TRBV20-1	TRBJ2-3	TRBD2	CSARWFPAGDTDTQYF	TGCAGTGCTAGGTGGTTTCCAGCGGGGGACACAGATACGCAGTATTTT
few	15	TRBV7-3	TRBJ2-3	TRBD1	CASSLTGTGSDTQYF	TGTGCCAGCAGCTTAACTGGGACAGGGTCCGATACGCAGTATTTT
.	16	TRBV4-1	TRBJ2-4	.	CASSPLAGAAKNIQYF	TGCGCCAGCAGCCCCCTGGCGGGCGCGGCCAAAAACATTCAGTACTTC
.	17	TRBV28	TRBJ1-1	.	CASTPVTAYSARTEAFF	TGTGCCAGCACTCCAGTGACAGCCTACTCAGCCCGCACTGAAGCTTTCTTT
.	17	TRBV5-1	TRBJ2-3	TRBD2	CASSLVSSGEATDTQYF	TGCGCCAGCAGCTTGGTGTCTAGCGGGGAGGCCACAGATACGCAGTATTTT
.	14	TRBV6-2/TRBV6-3	TRBJ2-5	.	CASSYLGGGETQYF	TGTGCCAGCAGTTACCTCGGGGGAGGAGAGACCCAGTACTTC